The following is a T cell receptor beta chain sequence with its context. CDR3 length equals 15 residues. Germline V lookup: CDR1 SGHRS, CDR2 YFSETQ. With V trimmed by 0 bases and J by 4 bases, 5 bases remained unmatched. Repertoires were generated with immunoSEQ multiplex PCR, while TCRdb's copy carries only in-frame clones and drops some. The table has about 19,000 clones, about 87% seen once. The data belong to a study of PD-1 blockade in classical Hodgkin lymphoma. Time point reported: cycle 4 day 1 (C4D1), after 6 weeks of nivolumab. After autologous stem cell transplantation all patients relapsed, and prior brentuximab vedotin exposure differed between cohorts. CD8+ T cell isolation from thawed PBMCs was performed by magnetic negative selection.

The chain employs TRBV5-1 and TRBJ2-7, with 9 positions matching TRBD2. The clonotype comes from a human donor with classical Hodgkin lymphoma. The source was CD8+ T cells from blood, collected before the fourth cycle of nivolumab. The CDR3 loop reads CASSLVSGSAYEQYF. The CDR3 bases are TGCGCCAGCAGCTTGGTTAGCGGGAGTGCATACGAGCAGTACTTC.